Listed below are T cell receptor beta chains from one sample, sequenced in a study of glioma-infiltrating T cells. TCRdb processed the multiplex PCR reads anew with MiXCR; each CDR3 protein has one entry. The sample has approximately 110,000 distinct CDR3 sequences; approximately 23% are singletons. Sequenced input: glioma tissue, nonneoplastic brain tissue, or PBMCs (not recorded which). The receptor set was obtained from a human donor with low-grade glioma or glioblastoma, undergoing nonglioma brain surgery, or in good health (not recorded which). Each CDR3 is given with its conserved first and last residue. The D gene is left open where the match is weak. Only some rows state a clone size, as once, few, many or a class for expanded clones.

j_call v_call clone_size d_call cdr3_aa cdr3_nt
TRBJ2-7 TRBV20-1 many NA CSALSRGSYEQYF TGCAGTGCGCTCAGCAGGGGATCCTACGAGCAGTACTTC
TRBJ2-7 TRBV28 NA NA CASSQPRGSVDEQYF TGTGCCAGCAGTCAACCAAGGGGATCGGTGGACGAGCAGTACTTC
TRBJ1-5 TRBV19 many NA CASSIPEYQPQHF TGTGCCAGTAGTATCCCCGAGTATCAGCCCCAGCATTTT
TRBJ2-7 TRBV12-3/TRBV12-4 many NA CASSLPIRRYF TGTGCCAGCAGTCTCCCGATCAGGCGGTACTTC
TRBJ2-3 TRBV20-1 NA TRBD2 CSARNEREVRDTQYF TGCAGTGCTAGAAACGAGCGGGAGGTTAGAGATACGCAGTACTTT
TRBJ2-1 TRBV11-2 NA TRBD2 CASSLDRIGTSGSSYNEQFF TGTGCCAGCAGCTTAGATCGGATAGGGACTAGCGGGAGCTCCTACAATGAGCAGTTCTTC
TRBJ2-1 TRBV7-9 many NA CASSSTTGSSYNEQFF TGTGCCAGCAGCTCCACGACCGGGAGCTCCTACAATGAGCAGTTCTTC
TRBJ1-1 TRBV14 many NA CASSHNTLDWGTEAFF TGTGCCAGCAGCCACAATACTCTCGACTGGGGCACTGAAGCTTTCTTT
TRBJ2-1 TRBV12-3/TRBV12-4 NA NA CASSNNEQFF TGTGCCAGCAGTAATAATGAGCAGTTCTTC
TRBJ2-7 TRBV4-1 many NA CASSQDSAYSYEQYF TGCGCCAGCAGCCAAGATAGCGCGTACTCCTACGAGCAGTACTTC
TRBJ1-4 TRBV7-9 NA TRBD1 CASSFGTGAGEKLFF TGTGCCAGCAGCTTCGGGACAGGGGCCGGAGAAAAACTGTTTTTT
TRBJ1-1 TRBV20-1 NA NA CSASFTVGTEAFF TGCAGTGCTAGCTTTACAGTGGGCACTGAAGCTTTCTTT
TRBJ1-1 TRBV6-5 few NA CASSYSKQFEAFF TGTGCCAGCAGTTACTCGAAACAATTTGAAGCTTTCTTT
TRBJ2-5 TRBV20-1 many TRBD1 CSAPGQGDETQYF TGCAGTGCTCCGGGACAGGGGGATGAGACCCAGTACTTC
TRBJ2-1 TRBV7-2 many TRBD2 CASSLTSGVDNEQFF TGTGCCAGCAGCTTGACTAGCGGGGTTGACAATGAGCAGTTCTTC
TRBJ1-6 TRBV27 NA NA CASSLYDLAGVSPLQF TGTGCCAGCAGTTTATACGATCTTGCAGGGGTTTCACCCCTCCAATTT
TRBJ2-1 TRBV5-4 NA TRBD2 CASSLRVLELAAKYNEQFF TGTGCCAGCAGCTTGAGAGTATTGGAACTAGCGGCTAAATACAATGAGCAGTTCTTC
TRBJ2-7 TRBV6-1 many TRBD1 CASSEEETGGYEQYF TGTGCCAGCAGTGAAGAGGAGACAGGGGGCTACGAGCAGTACTTC
TRBJ2-4 TRBV14 many TRBD1 CASSQAIQGAPAKNIQYF TGTGCCAGCAGCCAAGCCATTCAGGGGGCGCCGGCCAAAAACATTCAGTACTTC
TRBJ1-2 TRBV11-2 many NA CASSLDRNNYGYTF TGTGCCAGCAGCTTAGATCGGAACAACTATGGCTACACCTTC
TRBJ1-2 TRBV3-1 NA NA CASSQSPENYGYTF TGTGCCAGCAGCCAATCCCCGGAGAACTATGGCTACACCTTC
TRBJ1-2 TRBV19 NA NA CASSGIYVNYGYTF TGTGCCAGTAGTGGCATATACGTTAACTATGGCTACACCTTC
TRBJ2-1 TRBV3-1 NA TRBD2 CASRQGLWTSGSNEQFF TGTGCCAGCAGGCAGGGACTCTGGACTAGCGGGAGCAATGAGCAGTTCTTC
TRBJ2-3 TRBV19 many TRBD2 CASSASGYTDTQYF TGTGCCAGTAGCGCTAGCGGGTACACAGATACGCAGTATTTT
TRBJ2-3 TRBV7-2 few TRBD2 CASRLVVSGTSGPDTQYF TGTGCCAGCCGCTTAGTTGTTTCCGGGACTAGCGGCCCAGATACGCAGTATTTT
TRBJ2-3 TRBV6-2/TRBV6-3 NA NA CASSYSKNTHYF TGTGCCAGCAGTTACTCGAAAAATACGCATTATTTT
TRBJ2-3 TRBV6-1 NA NA CASSLDSRGTYTQYF TGTGCCAGCAGCCTCGACAGCAGAGGCACATATACGCAGTACTTT
TRBJ1-4 TRBV28 NA NA CASSPPGRDEKLLF TGCGCCAGCAGTCCCCCAGGGAGAGATGAAAAACTGCTTTTT
TRBJ2-5 TRBV25-1 few NA CASSETGEETQYF TGTGCCAGCAGTGAGACAGGAGAAGAGACCCAGTACTTC
TRBJ1-1 TRBV7-9 NA TRBD1 CASGLEPGQGNTEAFF TGTGCCAGCGGCTTAGAACCGGGACAGGGAAACACTGAAGCTTTCTTT
TRBJ2-3 TRBV10-3 many NA CATGEETYASTDTQYF TGTGCCACCGGGGAGGAGACGTATGCTAGCACAGATACGCAGTATTTT
TRBJ1-4 TRBV9 many NA CASSVAAQANEKLFF TGTGCCAGCAGCGTAGCGGCGCAAGCTAATGAAAAACTGTTTTTT
TRBJ2-3 TRBV3-1 many NA CASSQVLAFSTDTQYF TGTGCCAGCAGCCAAGTTCTAGCGTTCAGCACAGATACGCAGTATTTT
TRBJ2-7 TRBV7-2 few TRBD1 CASRFLGGTGYEQYF TGTGCCAGCCGCTTCTTAGGGGGGACAGGTTACGAGCAGTACTTC
TRBJ1-5 TRBV28 many NA CASSLGGTAHQPQHF TGTGCCAGCAGTTTAGGAGGGACGGCGCATCAGCCCCAGCATTTT
TRBJ2-7 TRBV24-1 many NA CATSDRENYEQYF TGTGCCACCAGTGACAGGGAAAACTACGAGCAGTACTTC
TRBJ2-1 TRBV30 NA TRBD1 CAWSVNWQGANEQFF TGTGCCTGGAGTGTAAATTGGCAGGGGGCGAATGAGCAGTTCTTC
TRBJ2-5 TRBV19 NA TRBD2 CASRTSGRQVGQETQYF TGTGCCAGCCGGACTAGCGGGAGACAAGTAGGCCAAGAGACCCAGTACTTC
TRBJ2-7 TRBV20-1 many TRBD2 CSAREGTSGSYEQYF TGCAGTGCTAGAGAGGGGACTAGCGGGAGTTACGAGCAGTACTTC
TRBJ1-3 TRBV15 many NA CATSRDLGPGGNTIYF TGTGCCACCAGCAGGGACTTAGGTCCCGGGGGAAACACCATATATTTT
TRBJ2-7 TRBV27 many NA CASSLYPGGNEQYF TGTGCCAGCAGTCTATACCCTGGCGGAAACGAGCAGTACTTC
TRBJ2-7 TRBV6-6 NA TRBD2 CASSYSAGGHYEQYF TGTGCCAGCAGTTACTCGGCGGGAGGGCACTACGAGCAGTACTTC
TRBJ2-2 TRBV19 NA NA CASSISRRTGELFF TGTGCCAGTAGTATCAGCAGGAGGACCGGGGAGCTGTTTTTT
TRBJ2-7 TRBV15 many TRBD2 CATSRSLDGRARNEQYF TGTGCCACCAGCAGATCCCTAGACGGGAGGGCCAGGAACGAGCAGTACTTC